This T cell receptor beta chain was identified in a study of spatial heterogeneity in lung cancer (dated by TCRdb to the late 2010s). General notes on the study: The donors were approximately 70 patients from the lung TRACERx cohort who had early-stage, untreated non-small cell lung cancer. Follow-up PBMC samples were sequenced whenever the samples were available, and the median time to follow-up was approximately 24 months after resection. Beta-chain transcripts were consistently detected in greater numbers than alpha-chain transcripts, which likely reflected higher beta-chain transcript abundance. In the raw uncorrected reads, each unique combination of TCR and UMI appeared on average more than ten times. TCR alpha and beta repertoires were quantitatively compared across multiple tumor regions, matched nontumor lung and blood in non-small cell lung cancer. The study linked features of the TCR repertoire to counts of nonsynonymous mutations, which were determined by whole-exome sequencing of tumor tissue. At surgery, 220 tumor regions, around 68 matched nontumor lung samples and fewer than 60 PBMC samples were TCR-sequenced for both alpha and beta chains.

The CDR3, cysteine through phenylalanine, is 16 amino acids long. The only DNA kept is the CDR3, 48 bases in frame from the first base. The junction carries 20 bases between V and J, which are trimmed by 1 base and 7 bases respectively. According to the germline V gene, CDR1 reads SGHRS and CDR2 reads YFSETQ. The time point label corresponds to: blood at routine non-recurrence follow-up after resection. Without any cell sorting, TCR sequencing was performed on whole RNA extracted either from tumor and nontumor lung tissue or from cryopreserved PBMC samples. A patient was chosen for TCR sequencing only when enough RNA was available from at least two tumor regions. The method behind the library was 5' RACE. For sequencing, a NextSeq 500 was employed. The TCR library protocol attached a unique molecular identifier to each TCR cDNA molecule to allow correction of PCR and sequencing errors. As for the authors' bioinformatics: Decombinator tools were used for TCR identification, UMI-based error correction and CDR3 extraction. Expanded TCRs were defined as those above a frequency of 2 per 1,000, corresponding to the top 1% of the tumor frequency distribution. Each repertoire was subsampled 100 times to 5,000 TCRs, after which Renyi diversity was computed with the R vegan package. CDR3 similarity networks were built from amino acid triplet string-kernel similarity, connecting CDR3s with pairwise similarity above 0.82. TCRdb reprocessed the public reads (quality trimming at Q25 with fastp, clone calling with MiXCR) and kept in-frame beta chains. Merged by CDR3 protein, the rows form single entries marked with the most common genes and DNA. These V and J calls are TCRdb output, not the study's own analysis. In this sample the table shows 50,000 to 60,000 distinct CDR3 sequences, around 7.7% of which occur a single time. The ten largest clones add up to about a third of the sample.

Study-wide findings and limitations: Only 14 to 15 patients were included in comparisons of baseline and follow-up blood repertoires. Additional single-cell paired TCR alpha and beta sequencing was considered necessary to confirm, at a functional level, the hypothesis that regional TCRs recognize regional mutations. Ubiquitous expanded tumor TCRs were found in blood more often at tumor resection than at routine follow-up.

In regard to this clonotype: Which antigen it targets is not known. Base qualities are not provided; no much larger clone lies one nucleotide away.

The chain employs TRBV5-1 and TRBJ1-2; confidence is insufficient to name the D gene. Material: PBMCs, obtained at follow-up. This clonotype originated in a female donor with early-stage non-small cell lung cancer. The CDR3 protein is CASSLSGTPTGSGYTF. The DNA is as follows: TGCGCCAGCAGCTTGTCGGGCACACCTACCGGTTCTGGCTACACCTTC.